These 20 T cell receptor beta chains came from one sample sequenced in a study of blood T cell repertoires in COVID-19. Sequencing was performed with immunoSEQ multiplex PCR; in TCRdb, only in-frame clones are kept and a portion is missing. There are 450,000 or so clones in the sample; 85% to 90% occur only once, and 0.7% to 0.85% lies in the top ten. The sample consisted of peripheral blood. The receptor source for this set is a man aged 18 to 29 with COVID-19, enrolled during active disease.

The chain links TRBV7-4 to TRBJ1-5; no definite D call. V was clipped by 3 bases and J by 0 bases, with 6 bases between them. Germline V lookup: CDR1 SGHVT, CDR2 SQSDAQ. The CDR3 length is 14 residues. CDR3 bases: TGTGCCAGCAGCTTCCTGTGTAGCAATCAGCCCCAGCATTTT. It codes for CASSFLCSNQPQHF. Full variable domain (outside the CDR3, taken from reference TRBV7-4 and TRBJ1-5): GAGVSQSPRYKVAKRGRDVALRCDSISGHVTLYWYRQTLGQGSEVLTYSQSDAQRDKSGRPSGRFSAERPERSVSTLKIQRTEQGDSAVYLCASSFLCSNQPQHFGDGTRLSIL.

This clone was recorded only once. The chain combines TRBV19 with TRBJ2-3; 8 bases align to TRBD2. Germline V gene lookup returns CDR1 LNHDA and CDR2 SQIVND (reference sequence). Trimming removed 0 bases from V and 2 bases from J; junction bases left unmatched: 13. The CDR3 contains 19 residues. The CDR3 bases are TGTGCCAGTAGTATAGAACCTAGCGGGTGGGGGGTCCACACAGATACGCAGTATTTT. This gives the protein CASSIEPSGWGVHTDTQYF.

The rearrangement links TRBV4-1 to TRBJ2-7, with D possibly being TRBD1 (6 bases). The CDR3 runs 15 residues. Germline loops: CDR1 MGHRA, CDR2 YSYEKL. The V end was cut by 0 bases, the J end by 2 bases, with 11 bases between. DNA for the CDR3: TGCGCCAGCAGCCAAGACGGCAGGGGTACCTACGAGCAGTACTTC. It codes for CASSQDGRGTYEQYF.

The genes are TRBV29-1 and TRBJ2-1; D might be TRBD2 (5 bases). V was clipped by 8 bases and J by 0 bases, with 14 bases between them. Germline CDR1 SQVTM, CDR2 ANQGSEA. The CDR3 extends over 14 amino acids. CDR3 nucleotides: TGCAGCCTATGCCTGGGGAGCTCCTACAATGAGCAGTTCTTC. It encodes CSLCLGSSYNEQFF.

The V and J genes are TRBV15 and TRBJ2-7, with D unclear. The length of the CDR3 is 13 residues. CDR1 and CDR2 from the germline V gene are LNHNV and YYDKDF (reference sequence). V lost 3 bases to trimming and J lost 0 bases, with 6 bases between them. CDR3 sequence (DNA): TGTGCCACCAGCAGTGCAGTCTCCTACGAGCAGTACTTC. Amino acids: CATSSAVSYEQYF.

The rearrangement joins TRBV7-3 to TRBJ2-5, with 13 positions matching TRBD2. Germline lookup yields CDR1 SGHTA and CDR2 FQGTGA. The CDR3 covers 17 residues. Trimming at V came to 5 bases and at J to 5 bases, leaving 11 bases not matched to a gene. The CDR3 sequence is CASSQGTSGTDYETQYF. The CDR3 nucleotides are TGTGCCAGCAGCCAGGGGACTAGCGGGACGGATTATGAGACCCAGTACTTC.

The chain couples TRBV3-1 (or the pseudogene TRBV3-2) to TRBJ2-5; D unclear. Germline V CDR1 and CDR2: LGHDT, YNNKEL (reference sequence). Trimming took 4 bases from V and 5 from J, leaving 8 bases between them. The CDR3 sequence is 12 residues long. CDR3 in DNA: TGTGCCAGCAGCCTGTCTCAGGAGACCCAGTACTTC. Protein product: CASSLSQETQYF.

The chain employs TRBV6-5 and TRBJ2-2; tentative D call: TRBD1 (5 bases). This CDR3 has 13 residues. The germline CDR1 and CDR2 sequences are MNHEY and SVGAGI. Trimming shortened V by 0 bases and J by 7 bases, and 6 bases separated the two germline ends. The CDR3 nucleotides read TGTGCCAGCAGTTACTCTCAGGGCGGGGAGCTGTTTTTT. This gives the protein CASSYSQGGELFF.

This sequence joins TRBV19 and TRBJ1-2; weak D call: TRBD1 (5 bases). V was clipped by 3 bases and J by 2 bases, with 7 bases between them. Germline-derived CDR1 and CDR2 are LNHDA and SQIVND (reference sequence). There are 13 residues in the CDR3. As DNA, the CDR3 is TGTGCCAGTAGTATGGGACTAAACTATGGCTACACCTTC. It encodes CASSMGLNYGYTF.

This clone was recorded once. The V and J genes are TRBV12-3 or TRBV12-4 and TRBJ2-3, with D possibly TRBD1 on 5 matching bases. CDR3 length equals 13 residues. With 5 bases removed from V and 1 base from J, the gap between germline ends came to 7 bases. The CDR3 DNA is TGTGCCAGCAGTCCGACAGGCACAGATACGCAGTATTTT. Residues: CASSPTGTDTQYF.

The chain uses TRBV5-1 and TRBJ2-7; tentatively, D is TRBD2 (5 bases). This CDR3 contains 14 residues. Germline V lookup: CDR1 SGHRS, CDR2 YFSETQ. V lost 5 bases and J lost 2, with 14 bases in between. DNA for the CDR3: TGCGCCAGCAGGGGCGGTTTAGCGACCTACGAGCAGTACTTC. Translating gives CASRGGLATYEQYF.

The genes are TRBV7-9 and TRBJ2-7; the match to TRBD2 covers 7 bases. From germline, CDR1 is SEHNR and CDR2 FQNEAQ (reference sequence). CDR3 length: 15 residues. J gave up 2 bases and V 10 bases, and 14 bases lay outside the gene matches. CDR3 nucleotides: TGTGCCACCGTGGGGAGCGGGGACCGTCCCTACGAGCAGTACTTC. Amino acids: CATVGSGDRPYEQYF.

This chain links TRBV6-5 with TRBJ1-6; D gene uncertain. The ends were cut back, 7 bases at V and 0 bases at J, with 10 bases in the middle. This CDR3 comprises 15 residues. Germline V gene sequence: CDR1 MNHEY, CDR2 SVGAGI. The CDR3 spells CASNDWSSYNSPLHF. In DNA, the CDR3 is TGTGCCAGCAACGACTGGAGCTCCTATAATTCACCCCTCCACTTT.

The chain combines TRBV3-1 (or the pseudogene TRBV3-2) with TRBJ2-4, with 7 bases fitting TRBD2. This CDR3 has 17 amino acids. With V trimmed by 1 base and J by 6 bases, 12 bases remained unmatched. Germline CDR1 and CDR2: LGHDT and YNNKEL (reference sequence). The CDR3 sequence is CASSQVLLAGVRNIQYF. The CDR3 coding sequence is TGTGCCAGCAGCCAAGTTCTACTTGCGGGGGTAAGAAACATTCAGTACTTC.

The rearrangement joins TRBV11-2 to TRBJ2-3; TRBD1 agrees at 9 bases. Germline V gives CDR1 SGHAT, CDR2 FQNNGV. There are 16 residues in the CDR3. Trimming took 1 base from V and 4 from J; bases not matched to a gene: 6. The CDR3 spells CASSLVFGQGPDTQYF. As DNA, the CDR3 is TGTGCCAGCAGCTTAGTGTTCGGACAGGGGCCAGATACGCAGTATTTT.

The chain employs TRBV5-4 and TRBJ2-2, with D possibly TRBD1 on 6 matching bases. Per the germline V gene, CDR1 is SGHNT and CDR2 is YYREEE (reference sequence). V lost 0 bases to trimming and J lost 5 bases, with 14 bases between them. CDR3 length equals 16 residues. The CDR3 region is CASSLGQQGPTGELFF. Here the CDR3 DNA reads TGTGCCAGCAGCTTGGGTCAGCAGGGGCCGACCGGGGAGCTGTTTTTT.

The CDR3 DNA follows: TGCGCCAGCAGCTTGGAGCCAGCGTCTGCTAATGAAAAACTGTTTTTT. It encodes CASSLEPASANEKLFF. This chain links TRBV5-1 with TRBJ1-4; unclear D gene. V was cut by 0 bases and J by 3 bases, with 12 bases left in between. CDR1 and CDR2 (germline): SGHRS, YFSETQ. This CDR3 is 16 amino acids long.

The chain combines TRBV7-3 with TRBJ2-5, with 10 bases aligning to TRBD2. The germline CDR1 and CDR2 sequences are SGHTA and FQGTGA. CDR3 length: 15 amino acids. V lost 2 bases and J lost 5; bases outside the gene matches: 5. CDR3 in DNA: TGTGCCAGCAGCTTACTAGCGGGAGTGGGGGAGACCCAGTACTTC. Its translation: CASSLLAGVGETQYF.

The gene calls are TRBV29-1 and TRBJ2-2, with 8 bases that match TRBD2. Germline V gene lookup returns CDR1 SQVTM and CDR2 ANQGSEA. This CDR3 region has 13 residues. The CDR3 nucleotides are TGCGGGGGTCTGGCGGGGGGCCACGGGGAGCTGTTTTTT. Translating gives CGGLAGGHGELFF.

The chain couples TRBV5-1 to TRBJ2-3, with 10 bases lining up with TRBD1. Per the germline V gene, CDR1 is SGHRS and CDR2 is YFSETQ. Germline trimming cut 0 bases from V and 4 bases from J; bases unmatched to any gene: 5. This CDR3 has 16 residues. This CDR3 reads CASSLAGQGTSDTQYF. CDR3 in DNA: TGCGCCAGCAGCTTGGCGGGACAGGGGACGTCAGATACGCAGTATTTT. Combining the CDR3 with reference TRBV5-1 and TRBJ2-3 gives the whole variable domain KAGVTQTPRYLIKTRGQQVTLSCSPISGHRSVSWYQQTPGQGLQFLFEYFSETQRNKGNFPGRFSGRQFSNSRSEMNVSTLELGDSALYLCASSLAGQGTSDTQYFGPGTRLTVL.